Listed here is a single TCR beta chain. The antigen remains unidentified. A second PCR, run for about 7 to 11 cycles, used a sample-barcoded 5' primer plus a J-beta primer mix. Carrying 12 random nucleotides, a template-switch adaptor labeled each individual cDNA molecule. TCRdb re-called the 5' RACE reads through MiXCR, storing one row per CDR3 protein. This sample has about 1.4 million distinct CDR3 sequences; around 55% occur once, and the top ten carry about 6.3%. Germline CDR1 is DFQATT and CDR2 is SNEGSKA (reference sequence). The CDR3 spans 14 residues. V was shortened by 0 bases and J by 4 bases, with 12 bases between the two germline ends. This sample is drawn from a study of blood T cells in healthy people across ages. General study points: Considered underestimates were the diversity estimates obtained from one million T cells.

Per-sample PBMC isolation yielded at least 6.5 million cells. RNA extraction gave at least 5 micrograms of total RNA per sample. The receptor comes from a man aged 18 to 30 in good health. J is TRBJ1-2 and V is TRBV20-1, with TRBD1 as a possible D gene (6 bases). The sequencing sample was made of blood. CDR3 loop: CSARDVQGSYGYTF. In DNA, the CDR3 is TGCAGTGCTAGAGATGTTCAGGGGAGCTATGGCTACACCTTC.